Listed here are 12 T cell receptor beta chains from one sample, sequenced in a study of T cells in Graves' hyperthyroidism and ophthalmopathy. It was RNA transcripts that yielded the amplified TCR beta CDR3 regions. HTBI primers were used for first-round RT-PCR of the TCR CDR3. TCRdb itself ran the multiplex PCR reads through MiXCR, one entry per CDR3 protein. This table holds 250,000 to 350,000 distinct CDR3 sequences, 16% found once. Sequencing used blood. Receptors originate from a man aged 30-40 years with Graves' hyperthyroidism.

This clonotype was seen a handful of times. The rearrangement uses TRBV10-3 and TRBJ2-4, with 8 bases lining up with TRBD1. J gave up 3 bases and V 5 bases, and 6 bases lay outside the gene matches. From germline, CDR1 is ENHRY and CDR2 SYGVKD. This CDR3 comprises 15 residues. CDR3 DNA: TGTGCCATCAGTCAGGGGGCAAAGGACAAAAACATTCAGTACTTC. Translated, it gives CAISQGAKDKNIQYF.

The CDR3 nucleotides read TGTGCCAGCAGTTCAGAACTAGCGGGAGCCTACGAGCAGTACTTC. Translating gives CASSSELAGAYEQYF. The chain has TRBV6-1 and TRBJ2-7; 11 bases match TRBD2. This CDR3 is built from 15 residues. Germline V gene data show CDR1 as MNHNS and CDR2 as SASEGT. Losses at the gene ends were 5 bases for V and 2 bases for J; bases not matched to a gene: 5.

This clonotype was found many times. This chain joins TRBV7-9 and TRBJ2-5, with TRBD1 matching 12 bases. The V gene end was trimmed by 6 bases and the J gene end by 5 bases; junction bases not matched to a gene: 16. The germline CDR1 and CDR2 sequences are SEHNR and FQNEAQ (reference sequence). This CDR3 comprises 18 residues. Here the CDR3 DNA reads TGTGCCAGCAGGCCCTTAACCGACCGGGACAGGGGGCAGGAGACCCAGTACTTC. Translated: CASRPLTDRDRGQETQYF.

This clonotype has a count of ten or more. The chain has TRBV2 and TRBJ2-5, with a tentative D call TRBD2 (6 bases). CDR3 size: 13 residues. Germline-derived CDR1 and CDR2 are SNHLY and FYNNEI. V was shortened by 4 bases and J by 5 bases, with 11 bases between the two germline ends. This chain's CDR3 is CASSGNRGETQYF. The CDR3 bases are TGTGCCAGCAGTGGTAACCGGGGGGAGACCCAGTACTTC.

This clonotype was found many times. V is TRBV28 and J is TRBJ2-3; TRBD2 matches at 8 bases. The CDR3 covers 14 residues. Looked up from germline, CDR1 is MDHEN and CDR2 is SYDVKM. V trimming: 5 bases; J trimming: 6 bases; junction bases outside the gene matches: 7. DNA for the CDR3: TGTGCCAGCAGTCCGCCGGGACTAGTGGATACGCAGTATTTT. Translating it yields CASSPPGLVDTQYF.

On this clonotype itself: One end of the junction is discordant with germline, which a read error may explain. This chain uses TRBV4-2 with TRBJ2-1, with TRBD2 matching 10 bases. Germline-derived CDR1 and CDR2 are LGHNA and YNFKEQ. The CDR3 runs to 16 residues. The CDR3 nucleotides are TGTGCCAGCAGCCAGGCGAGCGGGAGGGTTGGCAATGAGCGGTTCTTC. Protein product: CASSQASGRVGNERFF.

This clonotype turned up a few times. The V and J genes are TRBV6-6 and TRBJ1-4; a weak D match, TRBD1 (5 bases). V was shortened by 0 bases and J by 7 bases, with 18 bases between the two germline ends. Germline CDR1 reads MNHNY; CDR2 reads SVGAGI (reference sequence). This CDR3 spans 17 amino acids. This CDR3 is CASSYSWGGGFGEKLFF. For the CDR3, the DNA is TGTGCCAGCAGTTACTCGTGGGGTGGGGGTTTCGGTGAAAAACTGTTTTTT.

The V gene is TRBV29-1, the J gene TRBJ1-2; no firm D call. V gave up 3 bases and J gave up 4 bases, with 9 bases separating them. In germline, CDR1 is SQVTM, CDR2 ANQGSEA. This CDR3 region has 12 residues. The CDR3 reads CSVDEDLYGYTF. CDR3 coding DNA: TGCAGCGTTGATGAGGATCTCTATGGCTACACCTTC.

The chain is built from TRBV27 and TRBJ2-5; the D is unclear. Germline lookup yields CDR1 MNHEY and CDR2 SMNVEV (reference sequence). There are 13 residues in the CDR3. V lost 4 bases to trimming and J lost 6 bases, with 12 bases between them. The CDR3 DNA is TGTGCCAGCAGTTCCAGTCCCCCGCAGACCCAGTACTTC. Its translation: CASSSSPPQTQYF.

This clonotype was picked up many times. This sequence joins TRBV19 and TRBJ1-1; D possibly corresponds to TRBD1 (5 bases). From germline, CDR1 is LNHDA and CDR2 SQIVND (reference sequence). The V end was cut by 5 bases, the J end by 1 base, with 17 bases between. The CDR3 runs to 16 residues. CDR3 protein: CASSPQYGTANTEAFF. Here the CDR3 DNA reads TGTGCCAGTAGTCCGCAATACGGGACGGCGAACACTGAAGCTTTCTTT.

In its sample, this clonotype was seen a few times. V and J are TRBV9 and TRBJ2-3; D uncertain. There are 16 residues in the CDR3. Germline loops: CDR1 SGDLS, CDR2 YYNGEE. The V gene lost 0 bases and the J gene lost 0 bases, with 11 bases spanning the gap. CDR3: CASSVGHGTSTDTQYF. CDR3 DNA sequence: TGTGCCAGCAGCGTAGGTCACGGCACTAGCACAGATACGCAGTATTTT. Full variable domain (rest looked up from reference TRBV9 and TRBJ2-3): DSGVTQTPKHLITATGQRVTLRCSPRSGDLSVYWYQQSLDQGLQFLIQYYNGEERAKGNILERFSAQQFPDLHSELNLSSLELGDSALYFCASSVGHGTSTDTQYFGPGTRLTVL.

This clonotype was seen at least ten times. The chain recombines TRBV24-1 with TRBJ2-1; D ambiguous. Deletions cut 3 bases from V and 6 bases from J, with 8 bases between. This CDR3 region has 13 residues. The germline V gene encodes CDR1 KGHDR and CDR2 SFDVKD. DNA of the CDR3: TGTGCCACCAGTGATCCGGGCGCCAATGAGCAGTTCTTC. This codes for CATSDPGANEQFF.